Presented here are 15 T cell receptor beta chains from one specimen sequenced in a study of blood T cells in healthy people across ages. A second roughly 7 to 11 cycle PCR used barcoded and J-beta primers. From the 5' RACE reads, TCRdb called clonotypes with MiXCR, one entry per CDR3 protein. The data hold nearly 800,000 distinct CDR3 sequences, with about 25% observed a single time. The same sample was also studied in work on T cells of mothers and their children.

Material for sequencing was blood. The receptor source for this set is a boy aged 5-17 years in good health.

This rearrangement joins TRBV29-1 to TRBJ2-3; no definite D call. Germline CDR1 SQVTM, CDR2 ANQGSEA. The CDR3 sequence is 13 residues long. Deletions cut 7 bases from V and 7 bases from J, with 18 bases between. CDR3: CSATAVTTNTQYF. The CDR3 DNA is TGCAGCGCGACGGCGGTGACCACGAATACGCAGTATTTT.

V usage is TRBV7-2 and J usage is TRBJ2-5; 7 nucleotides align to TRBD2. V was clipped by 2 bases and J by 5 bases; unmatched bases: 8. The CDR3 length is 15 residues. Germline CDR1 SGHTA, CDR2 FQGNSA. CDR3: CASSLSPAGWETQYF. CDR3 nucleotides: TGTGCCAGCAGCTTAAGTCCAGCGGGGTGGGAGACCCAGTACTTC.

This clonotype was detected only a few times. The chain joins TRBV28 to TRBJ2-7, with D unresolved. V dropped 4 bases and J dropped 2 bases, with 21 bases sitting between them. Germline V gives CDR1 MDHEN, CDR2 SYDVKM. The CDR3 has 17 residues. CDR3 amino acids: CASSSPRARRLPYEQYF. CDR3 coding DNA: TGTGCCAGCAGTTCCCCACGAGCGCGTCGCCTTCCCTACGAGCAGTACTTC.

This clonotype was seen a few times. The chain has TRBV27 and TRBJ2-2; D remains ambiguous. The CDR3 runs to 15 residues. The ends were cut back, 5 bases at V and 1 base at J, with 11 bases in the middle. Germline-derived CDR1 and CDR2 are MNHEY and SMNVEV (reference sequence). The CDR3 loop reads CASSQLVGNTGELFF. Written as DNA, the CDR3 is TGTGCCAGCAGTCAACTCGTAGGGAACACCGGGGAGCTGTTTTTT.

This clonotype was seen repeatedly, ten times or more. This chain joins TRBV11-2 and TRBJ2-3, with D possibly being TRBD1 or TRBD2 (6 bases each). V lost 4 bases and J lost 5, with 16 bases in between. This CDR3 comprises 15 residues. Germline V CDR1 and CDR2: SGHAT, FQNNGV. The DNA for the CDR3 is TGTGCCAGCAGCTCGACTAGGGGGTACGGAGATACGCAGTATTTT. It codes for CASSSTRGYGDTQYF.

This rearrangement joins TRBV20-1 to TRBJ2-3, with D unclear. Germline V lookup: CDR1 DFQATT, CDR2 SNEGSKA (reference sequence). Trimming took 3 bases from V and 2 from J, leaving 12 bases between them. The CDR3 totals 14 residues. CDR3 sequence (DNA): TGCAGTGCTAGTCCCATCCAGACCACAGATACGCAGTATTTT. Translated: CSASPIQTTDTQYF.

This clonotype was recorded once. V gene TRBV20-1 combines with J gene TRBJ1-1, with 12 bases matching TRBD1. V shed 0 bases, J shed 3 bases, and the junction held 11 bases outside the gene matches. This CDR3 comprises 18 residues. The V gene's germline CDR1 is DFQATT and CDR2 SNEGSKA (reference sequence). This CDR3 is CSARDIVGTGGSDTEAFF. The CDR3 DNA sequence: TGCAGTGCTAGAGATATAGTGGGGACAGGGGGCTCGGACACTGAAGCTTTCTTT.

Remarks on this clonotype: Likely a read error: the CDR3 ends without its conserved phenylalanine or tryptophan. The CDR3 spells CASSFREATEAFL. Written as DNA, the CDR3 is TGTGCCAGCAGCTTCAGGGAAGCCACTGAAGCTTTCCTT. The chain couples TRBV7-8 to TRBJ1-1, with a weak D call TRBD1 (5 bases). The CDR3 is 13 amino acids. The V and J ends lost 3 bases and 4 bases respectively, with 9 bases between them. The germline CDR1 and CDR2 sequences are SGHVS and FQNEAQ.

The sample holds a few counts of this clonotype. J is TRBJ2-5 and V is TRBV2; D unresolved. The CDR3 contains 13 residues. Germline CDR1 reads SNHLY; CDR2 reads FYNNEI. V shed 7 bases and J shed 3 bases, with 12 bases lying between them. Here the CDR3 reads CASMLGNEETQYF. In nucleotides, the CDR3 is TGTGCCAGCATGCTCGGTAACGAAGAGACCCAGTACTTC.

This chain joins TRBV29-1 and TRBJ1-1, with no clear D. The CDR3 spans 10 residues. Germline CDR1 SQVTM, CDR2 ANQGSEA. The CDR3 here is CSGGMEKPFF. For the CDR3, the DNA is TGCAGTGGTGGCATGGAGAAGCCTTTCTTT.

This clonotype has more than one count but fewer than ten. The rearrangement links TRBV6-6 to TRBJ2-5; TRBD1 might be the D (6 bases). This CDR3 has 15 residues. Germline V gene data show CDR1 as MNHNY and CDR2 as SVGAGI (reference sequence). Between the trimmed V and J ends, which lost 2 bases and 3 bases, there was a span of 13 bases. CDR3 amino acids: CASSYGGLNEETQYF. CDR3 DNA sequence: TGTGCCAGCAGTTACGGGGGCCTGAACGAAGAGACCCAGTACTTC.

The chain combines TRBV9 with TRBJ2-3; TRBD1 matches 9 bases. Germline assignment: CDR1 SGDLS and CDR2 YYNGEE. CDR3 length: 16 amino acids. V lost 4 bases to trimming and J lost 2 bases; unmatched junction nucleotides: 8. The CDR3 region has the DNA TGTGCCAGCAGCACTTGGGACAGGGCGGTCACAGATACGCAGTATTTT. It is translated as CASSTWDRAVTDTQYF.

This chain uses TRBV20-1 with TRBJ2-3, with 9 bases lining up with TRBD2. Germline CDR1 is DFQATT and CDR2 is SNEGSKA (reference sequence). The CDR3 is 16 residues long. V was pared by 0 bases and J by 2 bases, with 6 bases of the junction left unmatched. Here the CDR3 DNA reads TGCAGTGCTAGAGATCTGTCTAGCGGGGACACAGATACGCAGTATTTT. Translated, it gives CSARDLSSGDTDTQYF.

This clonotype was seen more than once but under ten times. The chain carries TRBV6-1 and TRBJ1-1, with unresolved D. The length of the CDR3 is 13 residues. Trimming took 6 bases from V and 0 from J, leaving 8 bases between them. Germline CDR1 is MNHNS and CDR2 is SASEGT. CDR3 sequence (DNA): TGTGCCAGCAGGGTAGTGGTGAACACTGAAGCTTTCTTT. Its protein product is CASRVVVNTEAFF.

This clonotype was found a few times. This chain links TRBV5-1 with TRBJ2-3, with D perhaps matching TRBD1 or TRBD2 (6 bases each). V lost 3 bases and J 2 bases, leaving 19 bases between the germline ends. Germline CDR1 SGHRS, CDR2 YFSETQ. CDR3 size: 17 residues. The CDR3 loop is CASSSPRGQLITDTQYF. DNA of the CDR3: TGCGCCAGCAGCTCCCCTCGGGGGCAACTAATCACAGATACGCAGTATTTT.